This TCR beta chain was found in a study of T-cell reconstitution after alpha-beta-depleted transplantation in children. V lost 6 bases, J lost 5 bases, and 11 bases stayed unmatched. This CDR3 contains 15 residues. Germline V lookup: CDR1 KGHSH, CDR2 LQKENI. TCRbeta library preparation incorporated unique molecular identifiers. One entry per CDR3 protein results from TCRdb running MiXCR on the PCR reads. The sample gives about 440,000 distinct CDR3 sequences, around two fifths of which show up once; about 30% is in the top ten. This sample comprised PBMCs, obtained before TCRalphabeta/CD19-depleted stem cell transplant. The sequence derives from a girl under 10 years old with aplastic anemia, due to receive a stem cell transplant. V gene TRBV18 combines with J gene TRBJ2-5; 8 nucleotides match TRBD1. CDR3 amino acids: CASSSDRVGVETQYF. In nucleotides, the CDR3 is TGTGCCAGCTCTTCGGACAGGGTGGGAGTGGAGACCCAGTACTTC. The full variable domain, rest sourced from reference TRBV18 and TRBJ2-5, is NAGVMQNPRHLVRRRGQEARLRCSPMKGHSHVYWYRQLPEEGLKFMVYLQKENIIDESGMPKERFSAEFPKEGPSILRIQQVVRGDSAAYFCASSSDRVGVETQYFGPGTRLLVL.